This TCR beta chain was identified in a study of CD8+ T cells in alopecia areata. For the study at large: Treated individuals took tofacitinib by mouth, 5 to 10 mg twice daily. General study findings and limits: More clonal than normal scalp was lesional scalp, particularly alopecia totalis/universalis.

The CDR3 spans 16 residues. Trimming cost V 2 bases and J 2 bases; bases outside gene matches: 4. CDR1 is MNHEY and CDR2 is SVGAGI in the germline V gene. In the case of this clone: Antigen specificity is unknown.

This sample's treatment: oral pan-JAK inhibitor, 5-10 mg twice daily. Sampling of alopecia areata patients yielded lesional scalp punch biopsies as well as peripheral blood. Investigators isolated RNA and reverse transcribed it into cDNA to act as the sequencing template. The data were produced by immunoSEQ multiplex PCR, yet TCRdb's version contains in-frame clones alone and is incomplete. This sample carries about 87,000 clones, over 70% of them seen once, and the ten largest clones take roughly 17%. The chain has TRBV6-5 and TRBJ1-5, with TRBD1 matching 9 bases. This clonotype was sampled from a human donor with alopecia areata. The material sequenced was CD8+ T cells sorted from blood, taken around week 44, from a patient treated with tofacitinib. The CDR3 region has the DNA TGTGCCAGCAGTTACCCGGGACAGGGAGGCAATCAGCCCCAGCATTTT. It codes for CASSYPGQGGNQPQHF.